A selection of T cell receptor beta chains follows, all from one sample in a study of Graves' ophthalmopathy and Graves' hyperthyroidism. TCRdb re-called the multiplex PCR reads with MiXCR, one entry per CDR3 protein. Of about 210,000 distinct CDR3 sequences listed, around 28% were seen once; the top ten hold 9.1%. The sequenced sample was peripheral blood. All receptors come from a man aged 50 to 59 with Graves' ophthalmopathy. Both conserved end residues are part of each CDR3. Fields, in order: D gene, J gene, V gene, clone size, CDR3 DNA, CDR3 protein. A D gene is named only where the DNA matches it firmly. Rows give clone size only sometimes, using once, few, many, or a class for an expanded clone.

D gene: .
J gene: TRBJ2-5
V gene: TRBV6-2/TRBV6-3
clone size: .
CDR3 DNA: TGTGCCAGCACCCCCGTAAGGGGGGAGACCCAGTACTTC
CDR3 protein: CASTPVRGETQYF

D gene: TRBD1
J gene: TRBJ2-7
V gene: TRBV7-9
clone size: many
CDR3 DNA: TGTGCCAGCAGCTTTGATGGGACAGGCGCCTACGAGCAGTACTTC
CDR3 protein: CASSFDGTGAYEQYF

D gene: TRBD1
J gene: TRBJ1-1
V gene: TRBV5-1
clone size: many
CDR3 DNA: TGCGCCAGCAGCAAGGAAGGACAGGGTCTCTCTGAAGCTTTCTTT
CDR3 protein: CASSKEGQGLSEAFF

D gene: .
J gene: TRBJ2-7
V gene: TRBV14
clone size: many
CDR3 DNA: TGTGCCAGCAGCCAACTTTTTGGCGGGACCTACGAGCAGTACTTC
CDR3 protein: CASSQLFGGTYEQYF

D gene: .
J gene: TRBJ2-2
V gene: TRBV4-3
clone size: many
CDR3 DNA: TGCGCCAGCAGCCAAGACTGGGGCGGGGAGCTGTTTTTT
CDR3 protein: CASSQDWGGELFF

D gene: .
J gene: TRBJ1-2
V gene: TRBV12-3/TRBV12-4
clone size: many
CDR3 DNA: TGTGCCAGCAGTTTAACAGGGCGGGTCGGCTACACCTTC
CDR3 protein: CASSLTGRVGYTF

D gene: TRBD2
J gene: TRBJ2-5
V gene: TRBV29-1
clone size: many
CDR3 DNA: TGCAGCGTTGGGGGCTTGGAGGGAGGGGACGAGACCCAGTACTTC
CDR3 protein: CSVGGLEGGDETQYF

D gene: TRBD1
J gene: TRBJ1-1
V gene: TRBV12-3/TRBV12-4
clone size: .
CDR3 DNA: TGTGCCAGCAGACCGGGACAGGGGTATGCGAACACTGAAGCTTTCTTT
CDR3 protein: CASRPGQGYANTEAFF

D gene: .
J gene: TRBJ2-5
V gene: TRBV12-3/TRBV12-4
clone size: many
CDR3 DNA: TGTGCCAGCACCTCAGAAGAGACCCAGTACTTC
CDR3 protein: CASTSEETQYF

D gene: .
J gene: TRBJ2-7
V gene: TRBV5-5
clone size: many
CDR3 DNA: TGTGCCAGCAGCCTGTTAGCTGCTAGCTCCTACGAGCAGTACTTC
CDR3 protein: CASSLLAASSYEQYF

D gene: .
J gene: TRBJ2-7
V gene: TRBV7-7
clone size: .
CDR3 DNA: TGTGCTAGCAGCTTAGGGGTAGACTCCTCCTACGAGCAGTACTTC
CDR3 protein: CASSLGVDSSYEQYF

D gene: .
J gene: TRBJ2-4
V gene: TRBV27
clone size: many
CDR3 DNA: TGTGCCAGCAGCTCTATCACGGGACTCATGTCAGGCATTCAGTACTTC
CDR3 protein: CASSSITGLMSGIQYF

D gene: TRBD1
J gene: TRBJ2-7
V gene: TRBV30
clone size: many
CDR3 DNA: TGTGCCTGGAGTGACACAGGGGGCTACGAGCAGTACTTC
CDR3 protein: CAWSDTGGYEQYF

D gene: .
J gene: TRBJ1-2
V gene: TRBV28
clone size: .
CDR3 DNA: TGTGCCAGCAGTTCATCCCCGGTTGGCTACACCTTC
CDR3 protein: CASSSSPVGYTF

D gene: .
J gene: TRBJ2-3
V gene: TRBV6-6
clone size: many
CDR3 DNA: TGTGCCAGCAGCTACACAGACTACCCCACAGATACGCAGTATTTT
CDR3 protein: CASSYTDYPTDTQYF

D gene: .
J gene: TRBJ2-7
V gene: TRBV11-1
clone size: .
CDR3 DNA: TGTGCCAGCAGCTTAGGGGAAGGAGGGGGAAACTACGAGCAGTACTTC
CDR3 protein: CASSLGEGGGNYEQYF

D gene: TRBD2
J gene: TRBJ2-2
V gene: TRBV7-2
clone size: many
CDR3 DNA: TGTGCCAGCAGTGGGACTAGCGCTAACACCGGGGAGCTGTTTTTT
CDR3 protein: CASSGTSANTGELFF

D gene: TRBD2
J gene: TRBJ2-4
V gene: TRBV10-3
clone size: many
CDR3 DNA: TGTGCCATCAGTGAGAGGGGTAGCGGGGCGATTAGCAAAAACATTCAGTACTTC
CDR3 protein: CAISERGSGAISKNIQYF